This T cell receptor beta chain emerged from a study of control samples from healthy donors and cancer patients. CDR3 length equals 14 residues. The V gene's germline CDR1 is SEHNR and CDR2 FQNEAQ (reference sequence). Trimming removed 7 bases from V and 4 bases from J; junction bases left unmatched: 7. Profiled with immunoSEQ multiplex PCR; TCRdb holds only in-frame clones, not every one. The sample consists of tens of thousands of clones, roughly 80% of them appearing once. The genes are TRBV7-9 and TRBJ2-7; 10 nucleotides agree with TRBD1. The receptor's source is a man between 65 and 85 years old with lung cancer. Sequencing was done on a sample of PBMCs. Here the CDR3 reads CASNIGQGVYEQYF. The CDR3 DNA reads TGTGCCAGCAACATAGGACAGGGGGTTTACGAGCAGTACTTC.